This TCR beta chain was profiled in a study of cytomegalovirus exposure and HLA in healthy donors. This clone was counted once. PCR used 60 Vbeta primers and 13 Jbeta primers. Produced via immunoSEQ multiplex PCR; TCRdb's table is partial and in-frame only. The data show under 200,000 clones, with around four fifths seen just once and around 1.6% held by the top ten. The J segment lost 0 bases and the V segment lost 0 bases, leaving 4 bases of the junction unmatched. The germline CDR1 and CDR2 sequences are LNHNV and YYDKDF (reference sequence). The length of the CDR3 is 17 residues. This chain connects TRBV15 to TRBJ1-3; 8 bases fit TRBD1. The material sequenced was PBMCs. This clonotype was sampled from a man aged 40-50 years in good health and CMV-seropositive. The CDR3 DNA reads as TGTGCCACCAGCAGAGATGGGACAGGCCTCTCTGGAAACACCATATATTTT. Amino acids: CATSRDGTGLSGNTIYF. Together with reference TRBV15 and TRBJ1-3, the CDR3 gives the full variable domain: DAMVIQNPRYQVTQFGKPVTLSCSQTLNHNVMYWYQQKSSQAPKLLFHYYDKDFNNEADTPDNFQSRRPNTSFCFLDIRSPGLGDTAMYLCATSRDGTGLSGNTIYFGEGSWLTVV.